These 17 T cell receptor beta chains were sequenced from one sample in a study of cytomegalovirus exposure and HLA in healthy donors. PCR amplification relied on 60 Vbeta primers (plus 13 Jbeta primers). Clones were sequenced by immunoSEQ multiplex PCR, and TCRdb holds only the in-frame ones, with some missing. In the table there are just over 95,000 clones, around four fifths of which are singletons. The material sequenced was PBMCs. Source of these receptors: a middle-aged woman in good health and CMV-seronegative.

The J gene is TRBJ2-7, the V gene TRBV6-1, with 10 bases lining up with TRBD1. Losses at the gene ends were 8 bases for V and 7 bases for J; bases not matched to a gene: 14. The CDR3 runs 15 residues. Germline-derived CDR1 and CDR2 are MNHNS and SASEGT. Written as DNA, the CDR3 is TGTGCCAGCGGATCCCGGGACAGGGGCCTTCGAGAGCAGTACTTC. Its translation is CASGSRDRGLREQYF.

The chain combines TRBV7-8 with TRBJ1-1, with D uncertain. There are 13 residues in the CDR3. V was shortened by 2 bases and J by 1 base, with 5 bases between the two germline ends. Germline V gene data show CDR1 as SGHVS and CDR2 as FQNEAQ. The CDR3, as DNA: TGTGCCAGCAGCTTAACAGAGAACACTGAAGCTTTCTTT. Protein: CASSLTENTEAFF.

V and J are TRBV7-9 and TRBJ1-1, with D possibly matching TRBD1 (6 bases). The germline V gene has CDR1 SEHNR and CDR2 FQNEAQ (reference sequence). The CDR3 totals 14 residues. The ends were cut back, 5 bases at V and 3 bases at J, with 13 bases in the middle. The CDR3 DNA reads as TGTGCCAGCAGCCAGGCGGGGGGGCACACTGAAGCTTTCTTT. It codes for CASSQAGGHTEAFF.

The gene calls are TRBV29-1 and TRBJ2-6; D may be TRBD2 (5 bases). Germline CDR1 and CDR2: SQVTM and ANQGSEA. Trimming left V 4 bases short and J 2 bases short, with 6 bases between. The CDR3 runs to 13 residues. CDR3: CSVGGPGANVLTF. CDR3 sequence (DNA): TGCAGCGTTGGAGGGCCTGGGGCCAACGTCCTGACTTTC.

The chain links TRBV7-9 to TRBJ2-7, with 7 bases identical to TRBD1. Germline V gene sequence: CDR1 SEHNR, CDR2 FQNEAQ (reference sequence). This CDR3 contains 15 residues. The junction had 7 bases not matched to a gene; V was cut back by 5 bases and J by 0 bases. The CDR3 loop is CASSLRTGRSYEQYF. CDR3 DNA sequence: TGTGCCAGCAGCCTCAGGACAGGCCGCTCCTACGAGCAGTACTTC.

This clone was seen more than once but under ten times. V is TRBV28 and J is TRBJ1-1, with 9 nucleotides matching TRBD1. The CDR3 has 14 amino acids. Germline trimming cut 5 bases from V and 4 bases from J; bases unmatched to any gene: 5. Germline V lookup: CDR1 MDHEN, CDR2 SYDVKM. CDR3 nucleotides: TGTGCCAGCAGTCGGACAGGGGCTATCACTGAAGCTTTCTTT. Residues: CASSRTGAITEAFF.

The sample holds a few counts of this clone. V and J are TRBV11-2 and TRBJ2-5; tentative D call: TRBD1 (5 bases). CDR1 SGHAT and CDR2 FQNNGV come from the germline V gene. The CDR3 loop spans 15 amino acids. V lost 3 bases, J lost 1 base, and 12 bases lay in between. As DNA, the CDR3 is TGTGCCAGCAGCTTTGGCGGTGGGGCCCAAGAGACCCAGTACTTC. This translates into CASSFGGGAQETQYF. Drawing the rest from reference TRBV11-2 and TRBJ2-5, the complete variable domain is EAGVAQSPRYKIIEKRQSVAFWCNPISGHATLYWYQQILGQGPKLLIQFQNNGVVDDSQLPKDRFSAERLKGVDSTLKIQPAKLEDSAVYLCASSFGGGAQETQYFGPGTRLLVL.

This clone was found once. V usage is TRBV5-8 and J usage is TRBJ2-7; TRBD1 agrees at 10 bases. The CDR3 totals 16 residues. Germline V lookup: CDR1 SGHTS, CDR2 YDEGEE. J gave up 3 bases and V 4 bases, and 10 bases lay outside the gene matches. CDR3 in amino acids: CASSLRLGTGDYEQYF. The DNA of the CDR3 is TGTGCCAGCAGCCTCCGGTTAGGGACAGGGGACTACGAGCAGTACTTC.

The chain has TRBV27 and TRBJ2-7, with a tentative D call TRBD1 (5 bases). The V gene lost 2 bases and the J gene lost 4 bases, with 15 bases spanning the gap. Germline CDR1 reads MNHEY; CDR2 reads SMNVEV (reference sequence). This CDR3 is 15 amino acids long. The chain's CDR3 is CASSLVQGKGYEQYF. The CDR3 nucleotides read TGTGCCAGCAGTTTAGTGCAGGGAAAGGGGTACGAGCAGTACTTC.

Here the CDR3 reads CASKSGLNTEAFF. In nucleotides, the CDR3 is TGTGCCAGTAAGTCCGGTCTTAACACTGAAGCTTTCTTT. The rearrangement links TRBV19 to TRBJ1-1, with D unresolved. Trimming took 7 bases from V and 2 from J, leaving 11 bases between them. The CDR3 is 13 amino acids. Germline V gene sequence: CDR1 LNHDA, CDR2 SQIVND (reference sequence).

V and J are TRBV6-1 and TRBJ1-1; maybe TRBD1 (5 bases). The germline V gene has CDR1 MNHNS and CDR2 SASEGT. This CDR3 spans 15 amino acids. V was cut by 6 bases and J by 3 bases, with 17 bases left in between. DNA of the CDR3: TGTGCCAGCAGACCTCCCCAGGGTCTGTACACTGAAGCTTTCTTT. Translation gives CASRPPQGLYTEAFF.

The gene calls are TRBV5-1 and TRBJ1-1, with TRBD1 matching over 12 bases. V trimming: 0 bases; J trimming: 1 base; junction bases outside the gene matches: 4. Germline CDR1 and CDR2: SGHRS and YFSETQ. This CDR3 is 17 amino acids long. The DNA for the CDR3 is TGCGCCAGCAGCTTGGTCGGGACAGGGGGCGGGAACACTGAAGCTTTCTTT. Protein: CASSLVGTGGGNTEAFF. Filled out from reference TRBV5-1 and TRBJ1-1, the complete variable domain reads KAGVTQTPRYLIKTRGQQVTLSCSPISGHRSVSWYQQTPGQGLQFLFEYFSETQRNKGNFPGRFSGRQFSNSRSEMNVSTLELGDSALYLCASSLVGTGGGNTEAFFGQGTRLTVV.

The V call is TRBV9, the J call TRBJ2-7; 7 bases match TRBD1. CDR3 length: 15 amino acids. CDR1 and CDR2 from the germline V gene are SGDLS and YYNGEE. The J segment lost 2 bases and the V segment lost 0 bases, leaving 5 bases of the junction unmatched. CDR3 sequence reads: CASSVATGAAYEQYF. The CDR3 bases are TGTGCCAGCAGCGTAGCTACAGGGGCTGCCTACGAGCAGTACTTC.

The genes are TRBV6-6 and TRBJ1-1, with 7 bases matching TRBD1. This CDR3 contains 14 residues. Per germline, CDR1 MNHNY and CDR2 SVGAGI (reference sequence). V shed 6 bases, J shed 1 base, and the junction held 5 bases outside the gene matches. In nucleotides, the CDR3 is TGTGCCAGCAGACCACAGGGGAGGAACACTGAAGCTTTCTTT. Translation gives CASRPQGRNTEAFF.

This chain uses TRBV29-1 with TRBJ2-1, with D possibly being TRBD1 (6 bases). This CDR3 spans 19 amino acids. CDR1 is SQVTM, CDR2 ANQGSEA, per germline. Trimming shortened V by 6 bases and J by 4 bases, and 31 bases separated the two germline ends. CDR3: CSVMGTQRDTPRGYNEQFF. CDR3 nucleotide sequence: TGCAGCGTAATGGGCACCCAAAGGGACACCCCGAGGGGGTACAATGAGCAGTTCTTC.

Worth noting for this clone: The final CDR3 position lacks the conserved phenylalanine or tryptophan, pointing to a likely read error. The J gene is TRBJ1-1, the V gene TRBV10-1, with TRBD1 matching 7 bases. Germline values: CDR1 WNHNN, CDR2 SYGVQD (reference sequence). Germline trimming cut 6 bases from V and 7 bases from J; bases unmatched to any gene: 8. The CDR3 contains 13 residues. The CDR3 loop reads CASRPDQGGEAFV. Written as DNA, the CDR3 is TGCGCCAGCAGACCAGACCAGGGGGGTGAAGCTTTCGTT.

The CDR3 spells CATSSERGYEQYF. Written as DNA, the CDR3 is TGTGCCACCAGCAGTGAACGCGGGTACGAGCAGTACTTC. The rearrangement uses TRBV15 and TRBJ2-7; a weak D match, TRBD2 (5 bases). The CDR3 contains 13 residues. Germline V gene sequence: CDR1 LNHNV, CDR2 YYDKDF (reference sequence). Trimming removed 3 bases from V and 4 bases from J, with 10 bases in between. Together with reference TRBV15 and TRBJ2-7, the CDR3 gives the full variable domain: DAMVIQNPRYQVTQFGKPVTLSCSQTLNHNVMYWYQQKSSQAPKLLFHYYDKDFNNEADTPDNFQSRRPNTSFCFLDIRSPGLGDTAMYLCATSSERGYEQYFGPGTRLTVT.